The 21 T cell receptor beta chains listed next were all sequenced from one sample in a study of shared clonotypes between healthy human individuals. TCRdb's copy holds only in-frame clones and misses some; the assay was immunoSEQ multiplex PCR. Among 1.4 million to 1.5 million clones listed, around 95% were seen once. Sequenced: naive CD4+ T cells sorted from blood. As for subset: CD45RA+ positively selected. These receptors were obtained from a man aged 25-40 years in good health.

The rearrangement joins TRBV30 to TRBJ2-7; the D gene could be TRBD1 or TRBD2 (6 bases each). Germline V CDR1 and CDR2: GTSNPN, SVGIG (reference sequence). CDR3 length equals 12 residues. V lost 7 bases and J 6 bases, leaving 16 bases between the germline ends. This CDR3 is CALGGGFAEQYF. The CDR3 nucleotides read TGTGCCTTAGGAGGGGGGTTTGCCGAGCAGTACTTC.

A word on this clone: Other DNA sequences of this sample code for an identical CDR3. This chain uses TRBV28 with TRBJ2-7; D gene ambiguous. V shed 6 bases and J shed 4 bases, with 7 bases lying between them. Looked up from germline, CDR1 is MDHEN and CDR2 is SYDVKM. There are 11 residues in the CDR3. DNA of the CDR3: TGTGCCAGCAGCCTGGAATACGAGCAGTACTTC. Translation: CASSLEYEQYF.

V and J are TRBV9 and TRBJ2-2; no reliable D call. Germline-derived CDR1 and CDR2 are SGDLS and YYNGEE. CDR3 length: 13 residues. Trimming removed 2 bases at V and 8 bases at J, with 10 bases between. In DNA form, the CDR3 reads TGTGCCAGCAGCGTCACCCCCGCGGGGGAGCTGTTTTTT. The encoded protein is CASSVTPAGELFF. Drawing the rest from reference TRBV9 and TRBJ2-2, the complete variable domain is DSGVTQTPKHLITATGQRVTLRCSPRSGDLSVYWYQQSLDQGLQFLIQYYNGEERAKGNILERFSAQQFPDLHSELNLSSLELGDSALYFCASSVTPAGELFFGEGSRLTVL.

The rearrangement uses TRBV7-9 and TRBJ2-2; D is uncertain. Germline CDR1 SEHNR, CDR2 FQNEAQ (reference sequence). Trimming took 11 bases from V and 4 from J, leaving 14 bases between them. CDR3 size: 13 residues. CDR3 sequence (DNA): TGTGCCGGATCGGATGTAATCACCGGGGAGCTGTTTTTT. Translated, it gives CAGSDVITGELFF.

The chain is built from TRBV10-3 and TRBJ1-5; 7 nucleotides line up with TRBD1. Germline lookup yields CDR1 ENHRY and CDR2 SYGVKD. The CDR3 covers 15 residues. With V trimmed by 2 bases and J by 2 bases, 3 bases remained unmatched. The CDR3 DNA sequence: TGTGCCATCAGTGAGACCGGGACAGGCAATCAGCCCCAGCATTTT. Protein: CAISETGTGNQPQHF.

This chain connects TRBV7-3 to TRBJ2-5, with D possibly TRBD2 on 5 matching bases. Per germline, CDR1 SGHTA and CDR2 FQGTGA. V lost 4 bases, J lost 6 bases, and 15 bases lay in between. The CDR3 covers 14 residues. Here the CDR3 DNA reads TGTGCCAGCAGCTCTCCCGGCGGGCCGAAGACCCAGTACTTC. This gives the protein CASSSPGGPKTQYF.

This chain joins TRBV18 and TRBJ2-5; perhaps D is TRBD1 or TRBD2 (10 bases each). The CDR3 is made up of 17 amino acids. In germline, CDR1 is KGHSH, CDR2 LQKENI. The V gene lost 6 bases and the J gene lost 4 bases, with 24 bases spanning the gap. CDR3 amino acids: CASSRTGGLAGVETQYF. The DNA for the CDR3 is TGTGCCAGCTCCCGGACAGGGGGTCTAGCGGGAGTAGAGACCCAGTACTTC. Based on the CDR3 plus reference TRBV18 and TRBJ2-5, the full variable domain is NAGVMQNPRHLVRRRGQEARLRCSPMKGHSHVYWYRQLPEEGLKFMVYLQKENIIDESGMPKERFSAEFPKEGPSILRIQQVVRGDSAAYFCASSRTGGLAGVETQYFGPGTRLLVL.

The V and J genes are TRBV6-6 and TRBJ2-3; D remains unclear. V dropped 5 bases and J dropped 7 bases, with 13 bases sitting between them. This CDR3 is 13 amino acids long. Germline CDR1 reads MNHNY; CDR2 reads SVGAGI (reference sequence). In DNA form, the CDR3 reads TGTGCCAGCAGTAGGCTCGTTAGCAATACGCAGTATTTT. Translation gives CASSRLVSNTQYF.

This chain connects TRBV6-6 to TRBJ2-6; possible D gene TRBD1, 5 bases. The CDR3 has 14 residues. Germline CDR1 is MNHNY and CDR2 is SVGAGI (reference sequence). V was pared by 7 bases and J by 1 base, with 8 bases between. Here the CDR3 reads CASTQGSGANVLTF. CDR3 in DNA: TGTGCCAGCACGCAGGGTTCTGGGGCCAACGTCCTGACTTTC.

The chain has TRBV5-4 and TRBJ2-2; weak D call: TRBD1 (5 bases). This CDR3 is built from 12 residues. V lost 4 bases, J lost 5 bases, and 6 bases lay in between. Germline CDR1 reads SGHNT; CDR2 reads YYREEE (reference sequence). CDR3 sequence reads: CASSAGTGELFF. The CDR3 bases are TGTGCCAGCAGCGCAGGGACCGGGGAGCTGTTTTTT. Filled out from reference TRBV5-4 and TRBJ2-2, the complete variable domain reads ETGVTQSPTHLIKTRGQQVTLRCSSQSGHNTVSWYQQALGQGPQFIFQYYREEENGRGNFPPRFSGLQFPNYSSELNVNALELDDSALYLCASSAGTGELFFGEGSRLTVL.

The chain is built from TRBV5-1 and TRBJ2-7; perhaps TRBD2 as D (5 bases). Trimming cost V 7 bases and J 6 bases, with 14 bases left between them. Germline CDR1 SGHRS, CDR2 YFSETQ. This CDR3 has 12 residues. CDR3 in amino acids: CASGPGLGEQYF. The DNA of the CDR3 is TGCGCCAGCGGGCCGGGGTTAGGCGAGCAGTACTTC.

This chain joins TRBV29-1 and TRBJ2-3, with a tentative D call TRBD2 (6 bases). Trimming left V 7 bases short and J 8 bases short, with 25 bases between. The CDR3 loop spans 15 amino acids. The germline V gene has CDR1 SQVTM and CDR2 ANQGSEA. The DNA of the CDR3 is TGCAGCGGCCTTCGGGACTCCCTCCGTAAGGGTACGCAGTATTTT. Amino acid sequence: CSGLRDSLRKGTQYF.

CDR3 region: CASSQSNRGSTDTQYF. The DNA for the CDR3 is TGTGCCAGCAGCCAGTCCAACAGGGGGAGCACAGATACGCAGTATTTT. The chain carries TRBV4-2 and TRBJ2-3; TRBD1 agrees at 8 bases. This CDR3 contains 16 residues. V was pared by 3 bases and J by 0 bases, with 5 bases of the junction left unmatched. From germline, CDR1 is LGHNA and CDR2 YNFKEQ.

This chain links TRBV5-1 with TRBJ2-1, with unresolved D. Per germline, CDR1 SGHRS and CDR2 YFSETQ. The V end was cut by 7 bases, the J end by 6 bases, with 14 bases between. The CDR3 spans 13 residues. DNA of the CDR3: TGCGCCAGCCGAAACCAGACCCTCAATGAGCAGTTCTTC. Protein sequence: CASRNQTLNEQFF.

This sequence joins TRBV4-1 and TRBJ2-4; D might be TRBD1 (5 bases). V was trimmed by 4 bases and J by 0 bases, leaving 13 bases between them. This CDR3 spans 16 amino acids. CDR1 is MGHRA and CDR2 is YSYEKL in the germline V gene. CDR3 in DNA: TGCGCCAGCAGCCCGACAGAACAACTAGCCAAAAACATTCAGTACTTC. Translating it yields CASSPTEQLAKNIQYF.

This clone was seen just once. Other DNA sequences in the sample encode the same CDR3. The chain couples TRBV10-1 to TRBJ2-7; 9 nucleotides line up with TRBD1. CDR3 length equals 13 residues. From germline, CDR1 is WNHNN and CDR2 SYGVQD (reference sequence). After removal of 6 bases from V and 3 bases from J, the junction contained 3 bases not matched to a gene. The CDR3 nucleotides are TGCGCCAGCAGCCGGACAGGGGTCTACGAGCAGTACTTC. This sequence encodes CASSRTGVYEQYF.

The chain joins TRBV10-1 to TRBJ2-1; 9 bases map to TRBD2. The CDR3 contains 15 residues. Germline V gives CDR1 WNHNN, CDR2 SYGVQD (reference sequence). The trim removed 5 bases at V and 7 bases at J, leaving 9 bases unmatched. The DNA of the CDR3 is TGCGCCAGCAGTTCCATTAGCGGGAGTGGGAATGAGCAGTTCTTC. Residues: CASSSISGSGNEQFF.

The chain combines TRBV10-3 with TRBJ2-1; TRBD2 aligns across 9 bases. The CDR3 consists of 15 residues. Per the germline V gene, CDR1 is ENHRY and CDR2 is SYGVKD. Trimming at V came to 5 bases and at J to 6 bases, leaving 8 bases not matched to a gene. For the CDR3, the DNA is TGTGCCATCAGTCCCTTAGCGGGAGTAGGCAATGAGCAGTTCTTC. It is translated as CAISPLAGVGNEQFF.

This sequence joins TRBV5-1 and TRBJ1-1; 9 bases fit TRBD1. Germline CDR1 reads SGHRS; CDR2 reads YFSETQ. The length of the CDR3 is 19 residues. Trimming removed 3 bases from V and 0 bases from J; junction bases left unmatched: 15. DNA for the CDR3: TGCGCCAGCAGCTCGTCCCCACAGGGGGCGAGGATAATGAACACTGAAGCTTTCTTT. The encoded protein is CASSSSPQGARIMNTEAFF.

This clone has only one observation. This chain uses TRBV30 with TRBJ2-7; D may match TRBD1 or TRBD2 (6 bases each). Trimming removed 6 bases at V and 3 bases at J, with 18 bases between. Germline-derived CDR1 and CDR2 are GTSNPN and SVGIG (reference sequence). The CDR3 is made up of 14 amino acids. CDR3 sequence reads: CACPGGGGSYEQYF. The CDR3 DNA follows: TGTGCCTGCCCCGGAGGGGGTGGAAGCTACGAGCAGTACTTC.

The gene calls are TRBV19 and TRBJ1-2; D perhaps matches TRBD1 (5 bases). CDR1 is LNHDA, CDR2 SQIVND, per germline (reference sequence). The ends were cut back, 5 bases at V and 1 base at J, with 14 bases in the middle. There are 15 residues in the CDR3. Here the CDR3 reads CASSDAGHVNYGYTF. In DNA, the CDR3 is TGTGCCAGTAGTGACGCTGGACACGTTAACTATGGCTACACCTTC. Using reference TRBV19 and TRBJ1-2 for the parts outside the CDR3, the full variable domain is DGGITQSPKYLFRKEGQNVTLSCEQNLNHDAMYWYRQDPGQGLRLIYYSQIVNDFQKGDIAEGYSVSREKKESFPLTVTSAQKNPTAFYLCASSDAGHVNYGYTFGSGTRLTVV.